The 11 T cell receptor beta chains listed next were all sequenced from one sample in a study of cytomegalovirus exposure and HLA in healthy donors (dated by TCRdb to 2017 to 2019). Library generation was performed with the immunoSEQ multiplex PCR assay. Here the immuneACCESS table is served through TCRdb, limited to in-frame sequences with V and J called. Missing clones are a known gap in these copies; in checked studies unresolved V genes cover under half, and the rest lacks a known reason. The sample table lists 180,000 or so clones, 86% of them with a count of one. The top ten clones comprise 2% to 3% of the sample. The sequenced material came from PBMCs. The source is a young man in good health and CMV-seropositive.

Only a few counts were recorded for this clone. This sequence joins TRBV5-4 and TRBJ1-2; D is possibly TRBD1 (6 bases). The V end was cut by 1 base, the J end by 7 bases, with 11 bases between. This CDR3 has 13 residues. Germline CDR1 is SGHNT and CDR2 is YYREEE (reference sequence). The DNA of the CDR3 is TGTGCCAGCAGCTTGTCAGGGGTGGGTGGCTACACCTTC. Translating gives CASSLSGVGGYTF.

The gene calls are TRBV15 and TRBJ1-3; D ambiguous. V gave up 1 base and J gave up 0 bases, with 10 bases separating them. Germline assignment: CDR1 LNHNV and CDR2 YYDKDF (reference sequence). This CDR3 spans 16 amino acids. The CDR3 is CATSRGGYLSGNTIYF. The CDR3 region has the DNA TGTGCCACCAGCAGAGGAGGGTATCTCTCTGGAAACACCATATATTTT.

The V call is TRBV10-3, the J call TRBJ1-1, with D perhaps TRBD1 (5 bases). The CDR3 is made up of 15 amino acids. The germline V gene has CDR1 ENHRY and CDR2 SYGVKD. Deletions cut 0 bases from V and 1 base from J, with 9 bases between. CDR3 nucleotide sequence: TGTGCCATCAGTGAGTCAGGACAACCGAACACTGAAGCTTTCTTT. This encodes CAISESGQPNTEAFF.

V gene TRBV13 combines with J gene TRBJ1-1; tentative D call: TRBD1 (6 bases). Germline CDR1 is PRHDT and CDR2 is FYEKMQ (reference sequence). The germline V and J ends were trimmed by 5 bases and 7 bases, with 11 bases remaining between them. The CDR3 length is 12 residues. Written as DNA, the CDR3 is TGTGCCAGCAGCGCCTGGACAGTTGAAGCTTTCTTT. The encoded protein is CASSAWTVEAFF.

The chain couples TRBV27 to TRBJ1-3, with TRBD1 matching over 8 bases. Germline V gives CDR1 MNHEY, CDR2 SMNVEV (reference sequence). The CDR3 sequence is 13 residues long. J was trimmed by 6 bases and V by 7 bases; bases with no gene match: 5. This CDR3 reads CASTGQGANTIYF. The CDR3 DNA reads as TGTGCCAGCACCGGGCAGGGGGCAAACACCATATATTTT.

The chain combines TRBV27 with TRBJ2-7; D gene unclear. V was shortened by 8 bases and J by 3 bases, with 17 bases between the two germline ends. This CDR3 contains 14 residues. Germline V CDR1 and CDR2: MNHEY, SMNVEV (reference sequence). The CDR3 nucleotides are TGTGCCAGCCGTTCCATATCTGCTAGCTACGAGCAGTACTTC. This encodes CASRSISASYEQYF.

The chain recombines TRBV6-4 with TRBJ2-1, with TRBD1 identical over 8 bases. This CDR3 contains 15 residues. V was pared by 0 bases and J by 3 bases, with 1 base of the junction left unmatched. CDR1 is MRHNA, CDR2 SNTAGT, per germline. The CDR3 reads CASSDSTGDYNEQFF. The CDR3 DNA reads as TGTGCCAGCAGTGACTCGACAGGGGACTACAATGAGCAGTTCTTC.

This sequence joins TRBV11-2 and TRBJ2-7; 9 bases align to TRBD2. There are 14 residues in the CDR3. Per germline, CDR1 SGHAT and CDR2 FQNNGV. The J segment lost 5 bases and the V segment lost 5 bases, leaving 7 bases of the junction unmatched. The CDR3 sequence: CASSRGGEAHEQYF. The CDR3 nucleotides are TGTGCCAGCAGCCGCGGGGGGGAAGCCCACGAGCAGTACTTC. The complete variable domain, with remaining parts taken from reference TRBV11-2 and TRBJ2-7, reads EAGVAQSPRYKIIEKRQSVAFWCNPISGHATLYWYQQILGQGPKLLIQFQNNGVVDDSQLPKDRFSAERLKGVDSTLKIQPAKLEDSAVYLCASSRGGEAHEQYFGPGTRLTVT.

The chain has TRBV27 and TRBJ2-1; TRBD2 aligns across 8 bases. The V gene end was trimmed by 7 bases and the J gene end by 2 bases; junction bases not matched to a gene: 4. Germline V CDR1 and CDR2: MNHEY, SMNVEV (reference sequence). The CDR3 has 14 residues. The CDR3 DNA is TGTGCCAGCATACGGGGGGGCGCCTACAATGAGCAGTTCTTC. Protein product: CASIRGGAYNEQFF.

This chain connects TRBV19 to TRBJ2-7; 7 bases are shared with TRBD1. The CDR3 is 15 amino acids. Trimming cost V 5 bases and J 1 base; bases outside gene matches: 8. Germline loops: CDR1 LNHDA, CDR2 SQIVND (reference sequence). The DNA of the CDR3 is TGTGCCAGTAGTCAAGGGACAGCTTTTTCCTACGAGCAGTACTTC. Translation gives CASSQGTAFSYEQYF.

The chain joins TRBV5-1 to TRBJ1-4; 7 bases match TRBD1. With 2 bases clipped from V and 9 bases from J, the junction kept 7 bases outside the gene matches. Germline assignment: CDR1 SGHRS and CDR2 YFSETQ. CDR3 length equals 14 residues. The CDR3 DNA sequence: TGCGCCAGCAGCTTTGGGACAGCCAGTCAAAAACTGTTTTTT. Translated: CASSFGTASQKLFF.